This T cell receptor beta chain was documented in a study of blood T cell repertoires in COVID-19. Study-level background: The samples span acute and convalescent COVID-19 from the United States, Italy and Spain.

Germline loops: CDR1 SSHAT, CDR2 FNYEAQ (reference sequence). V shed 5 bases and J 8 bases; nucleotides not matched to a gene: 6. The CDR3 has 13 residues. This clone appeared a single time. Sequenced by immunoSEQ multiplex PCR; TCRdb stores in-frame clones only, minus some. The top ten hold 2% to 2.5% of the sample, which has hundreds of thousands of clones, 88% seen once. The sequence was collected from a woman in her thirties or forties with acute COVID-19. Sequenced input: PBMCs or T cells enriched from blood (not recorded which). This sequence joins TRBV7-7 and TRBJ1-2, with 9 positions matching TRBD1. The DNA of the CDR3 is TGTGCCAGCAGCCCGGACAGGGGTAACGGCTACACCTTC. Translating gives CASSPDRGNGYTF.